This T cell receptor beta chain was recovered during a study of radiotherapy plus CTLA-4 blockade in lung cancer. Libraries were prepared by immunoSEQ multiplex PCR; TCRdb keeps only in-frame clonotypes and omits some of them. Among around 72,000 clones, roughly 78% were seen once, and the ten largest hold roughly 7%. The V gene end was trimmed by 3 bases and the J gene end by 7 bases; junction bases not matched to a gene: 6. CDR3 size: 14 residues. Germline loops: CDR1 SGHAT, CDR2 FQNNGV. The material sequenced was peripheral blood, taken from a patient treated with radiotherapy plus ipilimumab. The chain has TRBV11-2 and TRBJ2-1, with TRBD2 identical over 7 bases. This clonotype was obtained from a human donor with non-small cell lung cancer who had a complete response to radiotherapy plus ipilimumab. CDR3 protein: CASSLGTSENEQFF. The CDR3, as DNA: TGTGCCAGCAGCTTGGGCACTAGCGAGAATGAGCAGTTCTTC.